The clone carrying this TCR beta chain was counted between two and nine times. Its antigen is as yet unknown. RNA transcripts gave rise to amplified TCR beta CDR3 regions. HTBI primers were used for first-round RT-PCR of the TCR CDR3. TCRdb analysed the multiplex PCR reads with MiXCR anew, one entry per CDR3 protein. The top ten clones hold approximately 13% of a sample with about 400,000 distinct CDR3 sequences, roughly 14% of them seen once. The study included ophthalmopathy patients with Clinical Activity Score at least 3, NOSPECS grade at least 4 and duration under 3 months. The diagnostic basis comprised clinical symptoms, serum thyroxine and TRAb, thyroid ultrasound and orbital computed tomography. These data are taken from a study of T cells in Graves' hyperthyroidism and ophthalmopathy. Study-level points and caveats: A 13 V-J model separated ophthalmopathy from stable hyperthyroidism. Blood shared most expanded thyroid clonotypes above 0.001.

The CDR3 spans 15 residues. Germline assignment: CDR1 SEHNR and CDR2 FQNEAQ (reference sequence). V was cut by 5 bases and J by 0 bases, with 10 bases left in between. This chain joins TRBV7-9 and TRBJ1-4, with D maybe TRBD1 (6 bases). This TCR derives from a man between 18 and 29 years old with Graves' ophthalmopathy. Sequencing was done on a sample of blood. In DNA, the CDR3 is TGTGCCAGCAGCACCTCAGGGGCAACTAATGAAAAACTGTTTTTT. Amino acids: CASSTSGATNEKLFF. The full variable domain, with the rest looked up from reference TRBV7-9 and TRBJ1-4, is DTGVSQNPRHKITKRGQNVTFRCDPISEHNRLYWYRQTLGQGPEFLTYFQNEAQLEKSRLLSDRFSAERPKGSFSTLEIQRTEQGDSAMYLCASSTSGATNEKLFFGSGTQLSVL.